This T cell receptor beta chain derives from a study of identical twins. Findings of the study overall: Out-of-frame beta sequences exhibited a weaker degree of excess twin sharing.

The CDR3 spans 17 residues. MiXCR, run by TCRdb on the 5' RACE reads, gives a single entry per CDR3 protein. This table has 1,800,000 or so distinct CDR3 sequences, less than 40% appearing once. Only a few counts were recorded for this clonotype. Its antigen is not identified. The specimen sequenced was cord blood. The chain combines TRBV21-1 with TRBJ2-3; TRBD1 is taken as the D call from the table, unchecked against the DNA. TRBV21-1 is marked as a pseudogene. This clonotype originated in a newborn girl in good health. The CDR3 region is CASSKEGRQGVPDTQYF. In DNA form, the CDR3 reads TGTGCCAGCAGCAAAGAGGGGAGACAGGGGGTCCCAGATACGCAGTATTTT.